This TCR beta chain is drawn from a study of blood T cell repertoires in COVID-19. In the study overall: T cells, B-cell-depleted T cells, or PBMCs provided the cDNA or gDNA that served as material.

As originally analysed: Amplification of reference gene primers provided the estimated nucleated cell counts. Clones were sequenced by immunoSEQ multiplex PCR, and TCRdb holds only the in-frame ones, with some missing. V and J calls and clone size are as listed in that table; D and trimming were resolved from the DNA. Of 340,000 or so clones listed, around 85% were seen once; the top ten hold 3.5% to 4.5%. CDR1 and CDR2 from the germline V gene are MNHEY and SMNVEV (reference sequence). This CDR3 is 14 amino acids long. V lost 4 bases to trimming and J lost 7 bases; unmatched junction nucleotides: 6. Participant age was roughly 18 to 95 years, and participants resided in about two dozen US areas. Which cohort a participant joined came from the clinical history participants gave.

J is TRBJ1-5 and V is TRBV27; 8 bases align to TRBD1. This TCR was recovered from a woman aged 40 to 50 with acute COVID-19. The sequenced sample consisted of PBMCs or T cells enriched from blood (not recorded which). The DNA of the CDR3 is TGTGCCAGCAGTTCGGACAGGGCGGGACAGCCCCAGCATTTT. It is translated as CASSSDRAGQPQHF.